A single sample gave rise to the 20 T cell receptor beta chains below, sequenced in a study of OX40 agonist ivuxolimab in advanced cancers. Some clones are missing from TCRdb's copy, which holds only in-frame ones; the method was immunoSEQ multiplex PCR. The data contain 40,000 or so clones, roughly 84% of them singletons. The starting material was CD4+ or CD8+ T cells sorted from blood, obtained in a trial of the OX40 agonist ivuxolimab. The source of these receptors is an adult with an advanced solid tumor such as melanoma, head and neck, liver or kidney cancer.

The sample holds a few counts of this clone. V usage is TRBV19 and J usage is TRBJ1-1; D possibly corresponds to TRBD1 (6 bases). Trimming removed 4 bases at V and 0 bases at J, with 15 bases between. Germline values: CDR1 LNHDA, CDR2 SQIVND (reference sequence). This CDR3 contains 16 residues. Written as DNA, the CDR3 is TGTGCCAGTAGTAAACGGACAGAATTAATGAACACTGAAGCTTTCTTT. It yields the protein CASSKRTELMNTEAFF.

This chain connects TRBV7-6 to TRBJ2-7, with 12 bases fitting TRBD2. Trimming took 5 bases from V and 0 from J; bases not matched to a gene: 2. The CDR3 runs to 15 residues. Germline V gene sequence: CDR1 SGHVS, CDR2 FNYEAQ. CDR3 nucleotide sequence: TGTGCCAGCAGCCCTAGCGGGGGGGCCTCCTACGAGCAGTACTTC. Protein: CASSPSGGASYEQYF.

The chain employs TRBV5-1 and TRBJ2-3, with 9 bases aligning to TRBD1. The CDR3 loop spans 16 amino acids. With 4 bases clipped from V and 0 bases from J, the junction kept 6 bases outside the gene matches. Germline CDR1 is SGHRS and CDR2 is YFSETQ. This chain's CDR3 is CASSTGQGTSTDTQYF. CDR3 nucleotides: TGCGCCAGCAGCACCGGACAGGGGACGAGCACAGATACGCAGTATTTT. Together with reference TRBV5-1 and TRBJ2-3, the CDR3 gives the full variable domain: KAGVTQTPRYLIKTRGQQVTLSCSPISGHRSVSWYQQTPGQGLQFLFEYFSETQRNKGNFPGRFSGRQFSNSRSEMNVSTLELGDSALYLCASSTGQGTSTDTQYFGPGTRLTVL.

This CDR3 is CASSSNDITGELFF. The CDR3 DNA reads TGTGCCAGTAGTTCGAATGATATAACCGGGGAGCTGTTTTTT. V gene TRBV19 combines with J gene TRBJ2-2; D call uncertain. This CDR3 has 14 amino acids. V dropped 5 bases and J dropped 5 bases, with 12 bases sitting between them. Germline lookup yields CDR1 LNHDA and CDR2 SQIVND (reference sequence). Complete variable domain (other parts from reference TRBV19 and TRBJ2-2): DGGITQSPKYLFRKEGQNVTLSCEQNLNHDAMYWYRQDPGQGLRLIYYSQIVNDFQKGDIAEGYSVSREKKESFPLTVTSAQKNPTAFYLCASSSNDITGELFFGEGSRLTVL.

This rearrangement joins TRBV4-1 to TRBJ1-1; no firm D call. Germline V gene lookup returns CDR1 MGHRA and CDR2 YSYEKL. This CDR3 contains 15 residues. Trimming shortened V by 1 base and J by 3 bases, and 12 bases separated the two germline ends. The CDR3 nucleotides read TGCGCCAGCAGCCAAGGAAAGAACGGATACACTGAAGCTTTCTTT. Residues: CASSQGKNGYTEAFF.

This chain links TRBV27 with TRBJ2-1; 12 bases line up with TRBD2. CDR1 is MNHEY and CDR2 is SMNVEV in the germline V gene (reference sequence). Trimming cost V 3 bases and J 10 bases; bases outside gene matches: 7. This CDR3 spans 15 amino acids. The CDR3 sequence: CASSFGTSGLGEQFF. CDR3 nucleotide sequence: TGTGCCAGCAGTTTCGGGACTAGCGGGCTGGGGGAGCAGTTCTTC.

A word on this clone: The conserved final phenylalanine or tryptophan is absent from the CDR3, which likely points to a read error. The DNA is omitted, as the CDR3 cannot be located on it reliably, and the CDR3 follows TCRdb's listing. The chain has TRBV27 and TRBJ2-7. Germline values: CDR1 MNHEY, CDR2 SMNVEV (reference sequence). The CDR3 length is 8 residues, termini included. The CDR3 loop is CASSPGTA.

V and J are TRBV7-9 and TRBJ2-7; possibly TRBD2 for D (7 bases). There are 15 residues in the CDR3. The ends were cut back, 4 bases at V and 3 bases at J, with 16 bases in the middle. Germline V lookup: CDR1 SEHNR, CDR2 FQNEAQ (reference sequence). CDR3 sequence (DNA): TGTGCCAGCAGCTCTACGGGGAGGGGGATCTACGAGCAGTACTTC. Residues: CASSSTGRGIYEQYF.

This chain connects TRBV7-8 to TRBJ2-3, with 10 bases identical to TRBD2. Unmatched junction bases numbered 7, after V lost 4 bases and J lost 3 bases. CDR1 SGHVS and CDR2 FQNEAQ come from the germline V gene. This CDR3 has 16 residues. This CDR3 is CASSSSSGSGTDTQYF. The CDR3 DNA sequence: TGTGCCAGCAGCTCGTCTAGCGGGAGCGGGACAGATACGCAGTATTTT.

J is TRBJ2-7 and V is TRBV11-1, with D perhaps TRBD1 (6 bases). Trimming took off 8 bases at V and 3 bases at J, with 14 bases between the two ends. Germline values: CDR1 SGHAT, CDR2 FQDESV (reference sequence). CDR3 size: 13 residues. In DNA, the CDR3 is TGTGCCAGCGGAGACAGGAACCACTACGAGCAGTACTTC. Protein sequence: CASGDRNHYEQYF.

The chain employs TRBV5-6 and TRBJ1-2; TRBD1 might be the D (5 bases). Germline lookup yields CDR1 SGHDT and CDR2 YYEEEE. V was cut by 4 bases and J by 1 base, with 23 bases left in between. This CDR3 has 18 residues. CDR3 nucleotides: TGTGCCAGCAGCCCAATGGGGGAATTGGTTTGGGTTAACTATGGCTACACCTTC. Translating gives CASSPMGELVWVNYGYTF.

The CDR3: CASSQDWQGPYNSPLHF. As DNA, the CDR3 is TGCGCCAGCAGCCAAGATTGGCAGGGTCCCTATAATTCACCCCTCCACTTT. The rearrangement joins TRBV4-3 to TRBJ1-6, with D tentatively TRBD1 (5 bases). CDR1 is LGHNA, CDR2 YSLEER, per germline. Trimming removed 0 bases at V and 2 bases at J, with 11 bases between. The CDR3 contains 17 residues.

The DNA for the CDR3 is TGTGCCAGCACCCAGAGTGACGAGCAGTACTTC. Its protein is CASTQSDEQYF. The V and J genes are TRBV6-5 and TRBJ2-7; D uncertain. Trimming took off 7 bases at V and 5 bases at J, with 9 bases between the two ends. The CDR3 is 11 amino acids. Germline V gives CDR1 MNHEY, CDR2 SVGAGI.

The chain is built from TRBV10-2 and TRBJ2-7, with D unresolved. The CDR3 consists of 12 residues. Germline CDR1 and CDR2: WSHSY and SAAADI. V was trimmed by 6 bases and J by 3 bases, leaving 9 bases between them. This chain's CDR3 is CASRAVNYEQYF. The CDR3 nucleotides read TGCGCCAGCAGGGCCGTCAACTACGAGCAGTACTTC.

The chain joins TRBV4-2 to TRBJ2-7, with 12 bases matching TRBD2. The CDR3 has 17 amino acids. V was clipped by 0 bases and J by 4 bases; unmatched bases: 7. Germline CDR1 reads LGHNA; CDR2 reads YNFKEQ. CDR3 DNA: TGTGCCAGCAGCCAAGACCCACTAGCGGGAGGTTTATACGAGCAGTACTTC. Translation: CASSQDPLAGGLYEQYF.

On this clone: This sample includes further DNA sequences coding for the same CDR3. This sequence joins TRBV9 and TRBJ1-1, with D uncertain. CDR1 and CDR2 from the germline V gene are SGDLS and YYNGEE. The CDR3 totals 13 residues. Trimming stripped 0 bases from V and 1 base from J, with 4 bases between. The CDR3 region has the DNA TGTGCCAGCAGCGTAGCTACGAACACTGAAGCTTTCTTT. It yields the protein CASSVATNTEAFF.

The V and J genes are TRBV28 and TRBJ2-5; D not certain. CDR3 length equals 14 residues. Trimming cost V 2 bases and J 2 bases, with 9 bases left between them. The germline V gene has CDR1 MDHEN and CDR2 SYDVKM. Here the CDR3 reads CASSLRSDQETQYF. CDR3 coding DNA: TGTGCCAGCAGTTTAAGGTCGGATCAAGAGACCCAGTACTTC.

The chain is built from TRBV27 and TRBJ2-1, with TRBD2 matching 10 bases. Germline trimming cut 1 base from V and 9 bases from J; bases unmatched to any gene: 9. The germline gives CDR1 MNHEY, CDR2 SMNVEV (reference sequence). This CDR3 spans 16 amino acids. CDR3 nucleotide sequence: TGTGCCAGCAGTTTATGGAGCGGGAGGGCCTTATTTGAGCAGTTCTTC. It yields the protein CASSLWSGRALFEQFF.

V gene TRBV11-3 combines with J gene TRBJ2-3; 11 bases are a match to TRBD2. Germline V CDR1 and CDR2: SGHNT, YENEEA. The CDR3 is 15 amino acids. V shed 3 bases and J 6 bases; nucleotides not matched to a gene: 5. The CDR3 protein is CASSFRTSGLDTQYF. The CDR3 DNA reads as TGTGCCAGCAGCTTCCGGACTAGCGGGCTGGATACGCAGTATTTT. Supplemented by reference TRBV11-3 and TRBJ2-3, the full variable domain reads EAGVVQSPRYKIIEKKQPVAFWCNPISGHNTLYWYLQNLGQGPELLIRYENEEAVDDSQLPKDRFSAERLKGVDSTLKIQPAELGDSAVYLCASSFRTSGLDTQYFGPGTRLTVL.

The V gene is TRBV28, the J gene TRBJ1-1; perhaps TRBD1 as D (6 bases). Germline CDR1 and CDR2: MDHEN and SYDVKM. This CDR3 region has 12 residues. Trimming removed 7 bases at V and 7 bases at J, with 13 bases between. The CDR3 DNA is TGTGCCAGCACCCTTCGAGGGGGTGAAGCTTTCTTT. As protein: CASTLRGGEAFF.